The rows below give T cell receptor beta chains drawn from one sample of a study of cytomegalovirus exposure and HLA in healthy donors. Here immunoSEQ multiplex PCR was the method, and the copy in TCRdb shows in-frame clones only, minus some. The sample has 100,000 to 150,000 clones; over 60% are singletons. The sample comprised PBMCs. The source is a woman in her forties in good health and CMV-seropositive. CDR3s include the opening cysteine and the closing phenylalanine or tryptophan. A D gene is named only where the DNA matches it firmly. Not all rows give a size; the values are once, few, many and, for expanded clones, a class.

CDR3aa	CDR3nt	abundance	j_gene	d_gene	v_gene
CASSPTGTYNTGELFF	TGTGCCAGCAGCCCAACCGGGACATACAACACCGGGGAGCTGTTTTTT	NA	TRBJ2-2	NA	TRBV9
CASSPGLELGSEAFF	TGTGCCAGCAGCCCAGGACTGGAGTTGGGCTCTGAAGCTTTCTTT	NA	TRBJ1-1	NA	TRBV11-2
CASSPTDSYTDTQYF	TGTGCCAGCAGTCCCACCGACAGTTACACAGATACGCAGTATTTT	NA	TRBJ2-3	NA	TRBV28
CASSYSQYTEAFF	TGTGCCAGCAGTTACTCCCAGTACACTGAAGCTTTCTTT	few	TRBJ1-1	NA	TRBV6-5
CASRAPSSGYNEQFF	TGTGCCAGCAGGGCCCCGTCTAGCGGTTACAATGAGCAGTTCTTC	NA	TRBJ2-1	TRBD2	TRBV2
CASSQEQGNTYEQYF	TGCGCCAGCAGCCAAGAACAGGGGAACACCTACGAGCAGTACTTC	NA	TRBJ2-7	TRBD1	TRBV4-1
CASRARQGGEQFF	TGTGCCAGCAGAGCCCGACAGGGCGGAGAGCAGTTCTTC	NA	TRBJ2-1	TRBD1	TRBV6-6
CASSLTQTVYGYTF	TGTGCCAGCAGCTTAACCCAGACAGTCTATGGCTACACCTTC	few	TRBJ1-2	NA	TRBV7-9
CASSVRTSGSPYEQYF	TGTGCCAGCAGCGTACGAACTAGCGGGAGTCCCTACGAGCAGTACTTC	NA	TRBJ2-7	TRBD2	TRBV9
CASSFGGNTGELFF	TGTGCCAGCAGTTTCGGAGGGAACACCGGGGAGCTGTTTTTT	NA	TRBJ2-2	NA	TRBV27
CAWGHRGNQPQHF	TGTGCCTGGGGGCACAGGGGGAATCAGCCCCAGCATTTT	NA	TRBJ1-5	TRBD1	TRBV30
CASSPLAGGSYEQYF	TGTGCCAGCAGCCCCTTAGCGGGAGGTTCGTACGAGCAGTACTTC	NA	TRBJ2-7	TRBD2	TRBV7-9
CASSLVGRAEETQYF	TGTGCCAGCAGCTTGGTCGGCAGGGCGGAAGAGACCCAGTACTTC	NA	TRBJ2-5	NA	TRBV5-4
CASGTGVSGEQYF	TGTGCCAGCGGGACAGGGGTTAGTGGCGAGCAGTACTTC	NA	TRBJ2-7	TRBD1	TRBV7-3
CASGRGFTDTQYF	TGTGCCAGCGGGCGGGGATTCACAGATACGCAGTATTTT	NA	TRBJ2-3	NA	TRBV7-9
CAISEGQGADGYTF	TGTGCCATCAGTGAGGGGCAGGGGGCCGATGGCTACACCTTC	NA	TRBJ1-2	TRBD1	TRBV10-3
CASSWGQAATYEQYF	TGTGCCAGCAGCTGGGGACAGGCGGCAACCTACGAGCAGTACTTC	once	TRBJ2-7	TRBD1	TRBV7-9
CASSQEGTGYEQYF	TGCGCCAGCAGCCAAGAAGGGACAGGCTACGAGCAGTACTTC	NA	TRBJ2-7	TRBD1	TRBV4-1
CASSLLPSRASYEQYF	TGTGCCAGCAGTTTATTGCCGAGCAGGGCCTCCTACGAGCAGTACTTC	NA	TRBJ2-7	NA	TRBV28
CASSLGPKDIQYF	TGTGCCAGCAGCTTAGGTCCTAAAGACATTCAGTACTTC	NA	TRBJ2-4	NA	TRBV7-8
CAISRDSSGELFF	TGTGCCATCAGCCGGGACAGTTCCGGGGAGCTGTTTTTT	few	TRBJ2-2	TRBD1	TRBV10-3
CASTEGRRETQYF	TGTGCCAGCACAGAAGGGAGAAGAGAGACCCAGTACTTC	NA	TRBJ2-5	NA	TRBV5-5
CASSLRDRSISGYTF	TGTGCCAGCAGTTTAAGGGACAGGTCTATTAGTGGCTACACCTTC	NA	TRBJ1-2	TRBD1	TRBV27
CASSPRLNTDTQYF	TGTGCCAGCAGCCCTCGACTGAACACAGATACGCAGTATTTT	NA	TRBJ2-3	NA	TRBV9
CASSFTQGSGNEQFF	TGTGCCAGCAGCTTTACTCAGGGGTCTGGGAATGAGCAGTTCTTC	once	TRBJ2-1	NA	TRBV9
CASTPRVRPGNTIYF	TGTGCCAGCACCCCCCGGGTCCGGCCTGGAAACACCATATATTTT	NA	TRBJ1-3	NA	TRBV28
CASRDTRGTDTQYF	TGTGCCAGCAGGGATACCAGGGGAACAGATACGCAGTATTTT	NA	TRBJ2-3	NA	TRBV25-1
CASSHGVVNTEAFF	TGTGCCAGCAGCCACGGGGTGGTGAACACTGAAGCTTTCTTT	NA	TRBJ1-1	NA	TRBV7-9
CASINRDRARRTHYGYTF	TGTGCCAGTATCAACCGGGACAGGGCCCGACGGACGCACTATGGCTACACCTTC	once	TRBJ1-2	TRBD1	TRBV19